The T cell receptor beta chain described here comes from a study of shared clonotypes between healthy human individuals. Study-wide context: Each donor's CD8 memory used one plate, CD8 naive two, each CD4 subset three.

CDR1 MNHEY and CDR2 SMNVEV come from the germline V gene (reference sequence). Trimming cost V 5 bases and J 12 bases; bases outside gene matches: 9. The CDR3 length is 15 residues. The method was immunoSEQ multiplex PCR; TCRdb's version includes in-frame clones alone and lacks a portion of them. The repertoire includes a few million clones, approximately 95% of them detected once, and roughly 0.36% sits in the top ten. This clonotype originated in a young man in good health. Some clones in this sample may be carry-over from other donors' samples. Source material: naive CD4+ T cells from PBMCs. The subset here: CD45RA+ positively selected. The V and J genes are TRBV27 and TRBJ2-1; 14 positions match TRBD2. CDR3: CASSNPGLAGVAQFF. CDR3 nucleotide sequence: TGTGCCAGCAGTAATCCGGGACTAGCGGGAGTAGCGCAGTTCTTC.